One and the same sample provided the 29 T cell receptor beta chains below, sequenced in a study of control samples from healthy donors and cancer patients. The data were produced by immunoSEQ multiplex PCR, yet TCRdb's version contains in-frame clones alone and is incomplete. The table has 140,000 or so clones, around nine tenths seen once. Input material: blood. These receptors all come from a man aged 25 to 45 in good health.

The gene calls are TRBV9 and TRBJ2-2; D ambiguous. Trimming cost V 7 bases and J 8 bases, with 12 bases left between them. The V gene's germline CDR1 is SGDLS and CDR2 YYNGEE. This CDR3 contains 12 residues. CDR3 in amino acids: CASSRIEGELFF. The CDR3 DNA sequence: TGTGCCAGCTCGAGGATTGAAGGGGAGCTGTTTTTT. The full variable domain, rest sourced from reference TRBV9 and TRBJ2-2, is DSGVTQTPKHLITATGQRVTLRCSPRSGDLSVYWYQQSLDQGLQFLIQYYNGEERAKGNILERFSAQQFPDLHSELNLSSLELGDSALYFCASSRIEGELFFGEGSRLTVL.

V gene TRBV18 combines with J gene TRBJ2-5; 8 bases are shared with TRBD2. Germline lookup yields CDR1 KGHSH and CDR2 LQKENI. V was clipped by 6 bases and J by 3 bases; unmatched bases: 3. The CDR3 covers 13 residues. This CDR3 is CASSSGGKETQYF. The CDR3 DNA reads as TGTGCCAGCTCCTCGGGAGGGAAAGAGACCCAGTACTTC.

CDR3 residues: CASSLGQPDEAFF. As DNA, the CDR3 is TGTGCCAGCAGCTTGGGACAGCCAGACGAAGCTTTCTTT. The gene calls are TRBV5-6 and TRBJ1-1, with D possibly being TRBD1 (5 bases). The CDR3 extends over 13 amino acids. Germline CDR1 reads SGHDT; CDR2 reads YYEEEE. Trimming pared 0 bases from V and 8 bases from J, leaving 11 bases between.

The chain links TRBV27 to TRBJ1-6; 9 bases align to TRBD1. CDR1 is MNHEY, CDR2 SMNVEV, per germline (reference sequence). V lost 8 bases, J lost 7 bases, and 6 bases stayed unmatched. The CDR3 spans 14 residues. The CDR3 nucleotides are TGTGCCAGCGGCGGGACAGGGAGCAATTCACCCCTCCACTTT. It codes for CASGGTGSNSPLHF.

The chain recombines TRBV7-3 with TRBJ1-2; TRBD1 matches 11 bases. CDR3 size: 15 residues. J lost 6 bases, V lost 4 bases, and 7 bases had no gene match. Looked up from germline, CDR1 is SGHTA and CDR2 is FQGTGA. CDR3 coding DNA: TGTGCCAGCAGCTCGCGGGGACAGGGGGACGATGGCTACACCTTC. It specifies CASSSRGQGDDGYTF.

The chain joins TRBV4-3 to TRBJ1-1; TRBD1 might be the D (6 bases). Trimming took 1 base from V and 10 from J, leaving 16 bases between them. From germline, CDR1 is LGHNA and CDR2 YSLEER. CDR3 length: 14 residues. Here the CDR3 reads CASSQALMTGRAFF. The CDR3 DNA is TGCGCCAGCAGCCAAGCTTTAATGACAGGTCGAGCTTTCTTT.

Comments on this clone: Other DNA sequences within the sample encode an identical CDR3. The chain joins TRBV9 to TRBJ2-7; TRBD1 aligns across 9 bases. The CDR3 has 14 residues. CDR1 and CDR2 (germline): SGDLS, YYNGEE. V gave up 0 bases and J gave up 4 bases; unmatched junction bases: 2. DNA for the CDR3: TGTGCCAGCAGCGTAGGGGACAGGGTTTACGAGCAGTACTTC. The encoded protein is CASSVGDRVYEQYF.

The J gene is TRBJ2-1, the V gene TRBV7-8; 9 nucleotides match TRBD2. The trim removed 1 base at V and 0 bases at J, leaving 7 bases unmatched. CDR1 and CDR2 (germline): SGHVS, FQNEAQ. The CDR3 runs to 18 residues. The CDR3 DNA follows: TGTGCCAGCAGCTTAGTTGCGGGGGGGCCGAGCTCCTACAATGAGCAGTTCTTC. Protein sequence: CASSLVAGGPSSYNEQFF.

This chain connects TRBV19 to TRBJ1-5; TRBD1 matches 8 bases. The length of the CDR3 is 16 residues. The junction had 10 bases not matched to a gene; V was cut back by 4 bases and J by 5 bases. Germline-derived CDR1 and CDR2 are LNHDA and SQIVND (reference sequence). The CDR3 sequence: CASSTPDREGYQPQHF. The CDR3 region has the DNA TGTGCCAGTAGTACCCCGGACAGGGAGGGCTATCAGCCCCAGCATTTT.

The chain employs TRBV7-3 and TRBJ2-1; maybe TRBD2 (6 bases). Germline V gene data show CDR1 as SGHTA and CDR2 as FQGTGA. V lost 2 bases and J lost 6, with 17 bases in between. This CDR3 has 16 amino acids. Written as DNA, the CDR3 is TGTGCCAGCAGCTTAGATGCCGCCGGGAGTGGCAATGAGCAGTTCTTC. This translates into CASSLDAAGSGNEQFF.

This chain links TRBV5-1 with TRBJ2-7; weak D call: TRBD2 (6 bases). Germline CDR1 reads SGHRS; CDR2 reads YFSETQ. The CDR3 runs 13 residues. The V end was cut by 4 bases, the J end by 5 bases, with 13 bases between. The CDR3 DNA reads as TGCGCCAGCAGCGCCGGGGGTCGCAACGAGCAGTACTTC. Its protein product is CASSAGGRNEQYF.

V gene TRBV29-1 combines with J gene TRBJ2-1, with 10 bases aligning to TRBD2. The V gene end was trimmed by 7 bases and the J gene end by 6 bases; junction bases not matched to a gene: 12. The CDR3 is 15 amino acids. Germline loops: CDR1 SQVTM, CDR2 ANQGSEA. The CDR3 spells CSGDTPGTSVNEQFF. The CDR3 coding sequence is TGCAGCGGGGACACACCGGGGACTAGCGTCAATGAGCAGTTCTTC.

The chain uses TRBV6-6 and TRBJ2-7; D is possibly TRBD1 (5 bases). The V gene lost 6 bases and the J gene lost 2 bases, with 11 bases spanning the gap. CDR1 and CDR2 (germline): MNHNY, SVGAGI (reference sequence). The CDR3 has 13 amino acids. The CDR3 DNA reads TGTGCCAGCAGCCAGACGACAGCCTACGAGCAGTACTTC. Its translation: CASSQTTAYEQYF.

CDR3 amino acids: CASSPSGANTGELFF. DNA of the CDR3: TGCGCCAGCAGCCCTAGCGGGGCGAACACCGGGGAGCTGTTTTTT. The J gene is TRBJ2-2, the V gene TRBV4-3, with 9 bases aligning to TRBD2. After removal of 4 bases from V and 0 bases from J, the junction contained 0 bases not matched to a gene. This CDR3 region has 15 residues. The germline CDR1 and CDR2 sequences are LGHNA and YSLEER.

The gene calls are TRBV15 and TRBJ2-1; D may match TRBD1 or TRBD2 (7 bases each). CDR1 LNHNV and CDR2 YYDKDF come from the germline V gene (reference sequence). The CDR3 spans 11 residues. The CDR3 protein is CVPGGVDEQFF. The CDR3 coding sequence is TGTGTCCCAGGGGGGGTCGATGAGCAGTTCTTC. The variable domain in full, with the rest retrieved from reference TRBV15 and TRBJ2-1, is DAMVIQNPRYQVTQFGKPVTLSCSQTLNHNVMYWYQQKSSQAPKLLFHYYDKDFNNEADTPDNFQSRRPNTSFCFLDIRSPGLGDTAMYLCVPGGVDEQFFGPGTRLTVL.

This clone was seen a few times. The chain carries TRBV27 and TRBJ1-5; tentative D call: TRBD1 (5 bases). This CDR3 is built from 18 residues. Germline loops: CDR1 MNHEY, CDR2 SMNVEV (reference sequence). Trimming pared 6 bases from V and 3 bases from J, leaving 24 bases between. Written as DNA, the CDR3 is TGTGCCAGCAGCCGAACCATCTCTTCCTCAGGGCACAATCAGCCCCAGCATTTT. Its translation is CASSRTISSSGHNQPQHF.

The chain has TRBV28 and TRBJ2-7; possible D gene TRBD1, 7 bases. The germline V gene encodes CDR1 MDHEN and CDR2 SYDVKM. CDR3 length: 15 residues. The ends were cut back, 6 bases at V and 3 bases at J, with 18 bases in the middle. This chain's CDR3 is CASRGSGGDSYEQYF. The CDR3, as DNA: TGTGCCAGCAGGGGGTCGGGCGGGGACAGCTACGAGCAGTACTTC. Variable domain in full (rest from reference TRBV28 and TRBJ2-7): DVKVTQSSRYLVKRTGEKVFLECVQDMDHENMFWYRQDPGLGLRLIYFSYDVKMKEKGDIPEGYSVSREKKERFSLILESASTNQTSMYLCASRGSGGDSYEQYFGPGTRLTVT.

The chain carries TRBV30 and TRBJ2-7; 9 bases fit TRBD1. The germline gives CDR1 GTSNPN, CDR2 SVGIG (reference sequence). The CDR3 length is 14 residues. J was trimmed by 5 bases and V by 3 bases; bases with no gene match: 8. The CDR3 sequence: CAWSTGQGGNEQYF. CDR3 nucleotides: TGTGCCTGGAGCACGGGACAGGGTGGCAACGAGCAGTACTTC.

The CDR3, as DNA: TGTGCCAGCAGTCCCCCCCGAGGTGCAGGGCAATCACCCCTCCACTTT. Its translation: CASSPPRGAGQSPLHF. This chain uses TRBV27 with TRBJ1-6, with D possibly matching TRBD1 (5 bases). This CDR3 comprises 16 residues. Germline V lookup: CDR1 MNHEY, CDR2 SMNVEV (reference sequence). With 5 bases removed from V and 10 bases from J, the gap between germline ends came to 21 bases.

The gene calls are TRBV9 and TRBJ2-1; 7 bases align to TRBD1. J gave up 5 bases and V 4 bases, and 3 bases lay outside the gene matches. The germline gives CDR1 SGDLS, CDR2 YYNGEE. The CDR3 consists of 13 residues. CDR3 DNA sequence: TGTGCCAGCAGCCAACAGGGGAACAATGAGCAGTTCTTC. Translated, it gives CASSQQGNNEQFF.

This sequence joins TRBV9 and TRBJ2-3; D gene ambiguous. This CDR3 is built from 15 residues. V lost 0 bases and J 2 bases, leaving 10 bases between the germline ends. Germline V gene data show CDR1 as SGDLS and CDR2 as YYNGEE. The CDR3 loop reads CASSVEIRITDTQYF. The CDR3, as DNA: TGTGCCAGCAGCGTAGAAATTCGGATCACAGATACGCAGTATTTT.

The chain uses TRBV7-6 and TRBJ2-7; 7 nucleotides align to TRBD2. The germline V gene has CDR1 SGHVS and CDR2 FNYEAQ. After removal of 2 bases from V and 6 bases from J, the junction contained 1 base not matched to a gene. This CDR3 spans 12 amino acids. CDR3 sequence (DNA): TGTGCCAGCAGCTTATCGGGAGGCGAGCAGTACTTC. This translates into CASSLSGGEQYF.

V is TRBV23-1 and J is TRBJ1-1; TRBD1 is a possible D gene (6 bases). TRBV23-1 is reported as an ORF; its role is uncertain. Trimming took off 3 bases at V and 6 bases at J, with 8 bases between the two ends. The CDR3 extends over 12 amino acids. CDR3 nucleotides: TGCGCCAGCAGTCAGGACAGAGCTGAAGCTTTCTTT. Translated, it gives CASSQDRAEAFF.

The rearrangement uses TRBV23-1 and TRBJ2-3; D might be TRBD1 or TRBD2, each matching 6 bases. TRBV23-1 is an ORF; its function is uncertain. Trimming stripped 8 bases from V and 5 bases from J, with 20 bases between. CDR3 size: 15 residues. This chain's CDR3 is CASLLSGEAKDTQYF. CDR3 coding DNA: TGCGCCAGCCTCCTATCAGGGGAGGCCAAAGATACGCAGTATTTT.

The J gene is TRBJ2-4, the V gene TRBV6-2 or TRBV6-3, with D perhaps matching TRBD2 (5 bases). The V and J ends lost 0 bases and 1 base respectively, with 7 bases between them. The germline V gene has CDR1 MNHEY and CDR2 SVGEGT. This CDR3 spans 15 amino acids. This CDR3 reads CASSYSRRAKNIQYF. The CDR3 bases are TGTGCCAGCAGTTACTCGAGGAGGGCCAAAAACATTCAGTACTTC.

The rearrangement links TRBV29-1 to TRBJ1-1, with 7 bases matching TRBD1. This CDR3 spans 13 amino acids. Germline V gives CDR1 SQVTM, CDR2 ANQGSEA. Losses at the gene ends were 4 bases for V and 6 bases for J; bases not matched to a gene: 8. Here the CDR3 reads CSVAHKQGSEAFF. CDR3 nucleotides: TGCAGCGTTGCCCATAAACAGGGGTCTGAAGCTTTCTTT.

V and J are TRBV5-4 and TRBJ2-5; D uncertain. V was cut by 0 bases and J by 3 bases, with 6 bases left in between. The CDR3 has 13 amino acids. Germline-derived CDR1 and CDR2 are SGHNT and YYREEE (reference sequence). CDR3 nucleotides: TGTGCCAGCAGCTTGGTCGACAAAGAGACCCAGTACTTC. It codes for CASSLVDKETQYF.

In this sample, this clone turned up once. The genes are TRBV20-1 and TRBJ1-4, with TRBD1 matching 7 bases. Losses at the gene ends were 3 bases for V and 8 bases for J; bases not matched to a gene: 9. The CDR3 loop spans 14 amino acids. The germline gives CDR1 DFQATT, CDR2 SNEGSKA (reference sequence). CDR3 sequence (DNA): TGCAGTGCTAGTGACAGGGCGCCCTACGAAAAACTGTTTTTT. The encoded protein is CSASDRAPYEKLFF.

This clone has just a few counts. The chain uses TRBV2 and TRBJ1-4; D gene uncertain. Trimming shortened V by 3 bases and J by 4 bases, and 6 bases separated the two germline ends. The CDR3 is made up of 13 amino acids. Germline CDR1 is SNHLY and CDR2 is FYNNEI. In DNA, the CDR3 is TGTGCCAGCAGTGACCGGATTAATGAAAAACTGTTTTTT. It translates to CASSDRINEKLFF.